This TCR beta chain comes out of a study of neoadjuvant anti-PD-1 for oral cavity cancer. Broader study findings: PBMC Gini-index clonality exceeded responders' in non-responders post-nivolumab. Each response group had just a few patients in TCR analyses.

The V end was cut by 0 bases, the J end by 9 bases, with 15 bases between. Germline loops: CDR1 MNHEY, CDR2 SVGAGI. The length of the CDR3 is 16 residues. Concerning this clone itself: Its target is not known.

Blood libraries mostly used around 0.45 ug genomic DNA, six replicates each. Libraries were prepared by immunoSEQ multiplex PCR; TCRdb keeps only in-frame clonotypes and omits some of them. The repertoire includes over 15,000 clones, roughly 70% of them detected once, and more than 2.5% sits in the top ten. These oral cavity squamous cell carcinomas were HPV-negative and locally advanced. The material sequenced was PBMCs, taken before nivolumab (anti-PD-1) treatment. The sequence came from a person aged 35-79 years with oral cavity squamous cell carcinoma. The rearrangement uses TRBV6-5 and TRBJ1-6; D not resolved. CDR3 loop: CASSYSLLVGSSPLHF. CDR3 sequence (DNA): TGTGCCAGCAGTTACTCCCTTCTCGTGGGAAGTTCACCCCTCCACTTT.